What follows are 9 T cell receptor beta chains derived from one specimen sequenced in a study of T cells after posttransplantation cyclophosphamide (dated by TCRdb to 2016 to 2017). Receptor amplification or capture employed the immunoSEQ multiplex PCR assay. TCRdb holds this immuneACCESS table with in-frame rearrangements only. Some clones are missing; in checked studies, unresolved V genes explain under half, and the rest has no known cause. The sample counts around 7,700 clones, each observed more than once. Approximately 23% of the sample goes to the ten largest clones. The treatment or condition label for this specimen denotes: high-dose cyclophosphamide on days +3 and +4 as single-agent GVHD prophylaxis. PTCy patients received busulfan and fludarabine conditioning, a related or unrelated marrow graft, and cyclophosphamide on days +3 and +4. This specimen consisted of PBMCs, obtained approximately 92 days after allogeneic stem cell transplant with posttransplant cyclophosphamide. The receptors come from a female patient in her 60s who received an allogeneic stem cell transplant from an unrelated donor, was CMV-positive, and had acute GVHD only. Some T cells may derive from the graft donor when a transplant has been performed.

This clone was recorded many times. CDR3 residues: CASSQTGDTGELFF. CDR3 nucleotide sequence: TGTGCCAGCAGCCAAACCGGGGACACCGGGGAGCTGTTTTTT. This chain connects TRBV14 to TRBJ2-2; tentative D call: TRBD2 (5 bases). The CDR3 is 14 amino acids. V was clipped by 2 bases and J by 3 bases, with 7 bases between them. The germline gives CDR1 SGHDN, CDR2 FVKESK.

This clone has a count of ten or more. The chain has TRBV7-3 and TRBJ2-1; 8 bases are a match to TRBD2. The CDR3 runs 15 residues. V shed 2 bases, J shed 7 bases, and the junction held 7 bases outside the gene matches. The V gene's germline CDR1 is SGHTA and CDR2 FQGTGA. In DNA form, the CDR3 reads TGTGCCAGCAGCTTAGGCCTCCAGCGGGAGAATGAGCAGTTCTTC. Translated, it gives CASSLGLQRENEQFF.

This clone was seen ten or more times. This rearrangement joins TRBV6-6 to TRBJ2-7, with a tentative D call TRBD2 (5 bases). The CDR3 length is 16 residues. The germline V gene has CDR1 MNHNY and CDR2 SVGAGI (reference sequence). With 3 bases removed from V and 0 bases from J, the gap between germline ends came to 15 bases. In nucleotides, the CDR3 is TGTGCCAGCAGTTATCCCCGGACGGGGAGCTCCTACGAGCAGTACTTC. Its translation is CASSYPRTGSSYEQYF.

This clone turned up a few times. The chain carries TRBV11-2 and TRBJ2-7; TRBD1 aligns across 8 bases. Germline V gives CDR1 SGHAT, CDR2 FQNNGV. The CDR3 sequence is 15 residues long. The junction had 4 bases not matched to a gene; V was cut back by 0 bases and J by 3 bases. CDR3 sequence (DNA): TGTGCCAGCAGCTTAGAGGCAGGGGGCATCTACGAGCAGTACTTC. Translating gives CASSLEAGGIYEQYF.

This chain uses TRBV12-3 or TRBV12-4 with TRBJ2-2; D is perhaps TRBD2 (6 bases). V was cut by 3 bases and J by 4 bases, with 9 bases left in between. The CDR3 contains 14 residues. The CDR3 DNA follows: TGTGCCAGCAGTTTGGGGGGAAGCACCGGGGAGCTGTTTTTT. Its translation is CASSLGGSTGELFF.

This clone was seen more than once but under ten times. The J gene is TRBJ2-4, the V gene TRBV12-3 or TRBV12-4, with TRBD2 matching 10 bases. With V trimmed by 3 bases and J by 7 bases, 12 bases remained unmatched. The CDR3 has 17 residues. The CDR3 DNA reads as TGTGCCAGCAGTTTGGTTGGGGAAGCGGGGGGGCAGAACATTCAGTACTTC. It encodes CASSLVGEAGGQNIQYF.

This clone was detected many times. This chain connects TRBV12-3 or TRBV12-4 to TRBJ2-5; possible D gene TRBD1, 7 bases. The V gene lost 5 bases and the J gene lost 1 base, with 17 bases spanning the gap. The CDR3 is 16 amino acids. The CDR3 DNA is TGTGCCAGCAGTCCAGGGGGGTGGGGGGTCCAAGAGACCCAGTACTTC. The encoded protein is CASSPGGWGVQETQYF.

This clone was found many times. The chain carries TRBV5-1 and TRBJ2-7; 7 bases match TRBD2. V was clipped by 0 bases and J by 7 bases; unmatched bases: 7. Germline V gene lookup returns CDR1 SGHRS and CDR2 YFSETQ. The CDR3 spans 14 residues. CDR3 region: CASSLGLASSEQYF. CDR3 DNA: TGCGCCAGCAGCTTGGGACTAGCATCTAGTGAGCAGTACTTC.

This clone showed up just a few times. Its ends do not fully match the called genes, so a read error is possible. The chain uses TRBV28 and TRBJ2-1; D is possibly TRBD2 (5 bases). There are 14 residues in the CDR3. Germline values: CDR1 MDHEN, CDR2 SYDVKM. CDR3 in amino acids: CASSLNSPRSALLF. The CDR3 nucleotides read TGTGCCAGCAGCCTAAATAGCCCTCGTAGCGCCCTCCTCTTC. Using reference TRBV28 and TRBJ2-1 for the parts outside the CDR3, the full variable domain is DVKVTQSSRYLVKRTGEKVFLECVQDMDHENMFWYRQDPGLGLRLIYFSYDVKMKEKGDIPEGYSVSREKKERFSLILESASTNQTSMYLCASSLNSPRSALLFGPGTRLTVL.